What follows describes a single T cell receptor beta chain. Its antigen is not identified. The V gene lost 0 bases and the J gene lost 0 bases, with 12 bases spanning the gap. Germline V gene lookup returns CDR1 SGHRS and CDR2 YFSETQ. The CDR3 has 16 residues. The naive gate required viable CD3+CD4+ or CD3+CD8+ cells with CCR7+CD45RA+CD45RO-CD95-CD27+CD28+ phenotype. Peripheral blood was collected from the related graft donor on the marrow donation day. This specimen belongs to a study of T cells after posttransplantation cyclophosphamide. The study, taken as a whole, reports: Recipient CMV seropositivity and CMV reactivation strongly tracked TRB clonality. Blood and skin or GI T cell repertoires showed limited TRB overlap. Donor-recipient repertoire similarity was low at 1-2 months, rising over year one.

Measured with immunoSEQ multiplex PCR; TCRdb has only the in-frame clones, and not every one. The sample has tens of thousands of clones, 75% to 95% seen once. What was sequenced was naive CD4+ T cells sorted from blood. J is TRBJ1-1 and V is TRBV5-1, with D tentatively TRBD1 (6 bases). The sequence was collected from a man aged 25 to 45 in good health and a related stem cell transplant donor. The CDR3 DNA reads TGCGCCAGCAGCTTGGGGGCCGGGACACTGAACACTGAAGCTTTCTTT. Its translation: CASSLGAGTLNTEAFF. Based on the CDR3 plus reference TRBV5-1 and TRBJ1-1, the full variable domain is KAGVTQTPRYLIKTRGQQVTLSCSPISGHRSVSWYQQTPGQGLQFLFEYFSETQRNKGNFPGRFSGRQFSNSRSEMNVSTLELGDSALYLCASSLGAGTLNTEAFFGQGTRLTVV.